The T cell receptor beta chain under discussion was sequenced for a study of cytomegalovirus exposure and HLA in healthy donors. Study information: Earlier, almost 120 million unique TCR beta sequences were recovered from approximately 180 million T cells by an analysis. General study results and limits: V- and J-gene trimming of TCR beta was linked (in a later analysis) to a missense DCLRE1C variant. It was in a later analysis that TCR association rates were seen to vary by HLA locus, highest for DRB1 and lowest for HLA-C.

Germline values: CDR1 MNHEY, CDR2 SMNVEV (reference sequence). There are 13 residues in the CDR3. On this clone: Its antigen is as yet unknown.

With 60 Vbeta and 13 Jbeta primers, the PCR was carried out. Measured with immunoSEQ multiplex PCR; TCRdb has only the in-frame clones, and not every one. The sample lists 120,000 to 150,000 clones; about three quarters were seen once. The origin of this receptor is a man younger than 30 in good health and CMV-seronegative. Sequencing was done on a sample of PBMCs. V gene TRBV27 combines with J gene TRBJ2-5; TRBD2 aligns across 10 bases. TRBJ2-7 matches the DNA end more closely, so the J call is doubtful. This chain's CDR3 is CASRASGSYEQYF. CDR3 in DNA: TGTGCCAGCAGGGCTAGCGGGAGTTACGAGCAGTACTTC.